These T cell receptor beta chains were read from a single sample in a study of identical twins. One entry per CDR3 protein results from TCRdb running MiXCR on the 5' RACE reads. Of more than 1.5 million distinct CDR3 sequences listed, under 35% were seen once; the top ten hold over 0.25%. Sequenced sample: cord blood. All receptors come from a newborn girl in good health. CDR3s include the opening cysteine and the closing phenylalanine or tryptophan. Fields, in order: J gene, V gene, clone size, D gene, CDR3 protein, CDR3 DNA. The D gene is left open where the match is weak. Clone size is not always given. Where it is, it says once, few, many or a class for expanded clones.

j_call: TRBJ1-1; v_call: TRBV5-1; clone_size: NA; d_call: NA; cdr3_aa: CASSLSVSMNTEAFF; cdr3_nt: TGCGCCAGCAGCTTGTCGGTCAGCATGAACACTGAAGCTTTCTTT
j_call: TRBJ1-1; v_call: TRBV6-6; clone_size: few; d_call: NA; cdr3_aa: CASSYRSQGTEAFF; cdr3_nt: TGTGCCAGCAGTTACAGGTCTCAGGGCACTGAAGCTTTCTTT
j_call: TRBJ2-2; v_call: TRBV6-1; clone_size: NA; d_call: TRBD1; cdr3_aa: CASSLGTGGVTGELFF; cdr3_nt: TGTGCCAGCAGTCTGGGGACAGGGGGGGTCACCGGGGAGCTGTTTTTT
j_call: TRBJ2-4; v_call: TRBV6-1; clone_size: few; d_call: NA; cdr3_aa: CASSVTRNIQYF; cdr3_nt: TGTGCCAGCAGTGTGACTAGAAACATTCAGTACTTC
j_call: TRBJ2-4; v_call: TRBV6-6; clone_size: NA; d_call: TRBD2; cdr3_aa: CASSYGLLAVAKNIQYF; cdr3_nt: TGTGCCAGCAGTTACGGGCTGCTAGCGGTAGCCAAAAACATTCAGTACTTC
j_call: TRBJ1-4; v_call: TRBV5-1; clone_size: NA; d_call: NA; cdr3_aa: CASSVLGPNEKLFF; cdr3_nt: TGCGCCAGCAGCGTCCTCGGGCCAAATGAAAAACTGTTTTTT
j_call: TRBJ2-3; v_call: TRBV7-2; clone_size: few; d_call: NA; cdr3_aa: CASSFGPIPDTQYF; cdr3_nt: TGTGCCAGCAGCTTCGGGCCGATACCAGATACGCAGTATTTT
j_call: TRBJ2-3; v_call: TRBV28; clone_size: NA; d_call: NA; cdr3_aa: CASRDLGARGVTDTQYF; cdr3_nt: TGTGCCAGCCGGGATTTAGGGGCTCGGGGTGTTACAGATACGCAGTATTTT
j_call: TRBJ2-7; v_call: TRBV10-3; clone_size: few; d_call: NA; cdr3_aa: CAIRGTRDYSYEQYF; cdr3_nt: TGTGCCATCCGGGGTACCAGGGATTACTCCTACGAGCAGTACTTC
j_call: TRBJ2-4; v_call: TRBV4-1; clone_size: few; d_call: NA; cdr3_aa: CASSQSQMQRGPLAKNIQYF; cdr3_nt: TGCGCCAGCAGCCAATCGCAAATGCAGAGGGGACCCCTAGCCAAAAACATTCAGTACTTC
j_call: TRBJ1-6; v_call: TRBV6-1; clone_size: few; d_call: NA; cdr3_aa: CASSEALYDSPLHF; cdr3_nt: TGTGCCAGCAGTGAAGCGCTTTACGATTCACCCCTCCACTTT
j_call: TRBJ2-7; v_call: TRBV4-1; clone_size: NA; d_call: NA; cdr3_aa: CASSHTLDPPWYEQYF; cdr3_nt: TGCGCCAGCAGCCACACACTCGACCCGCCCTGGTACGAGCAGTACTTC
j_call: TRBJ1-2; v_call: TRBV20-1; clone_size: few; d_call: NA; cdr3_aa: CSADHREKGGYTF; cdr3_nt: TGCAGTGCTGACCACAGGGAGAAAGGTGGCTACACCTTC
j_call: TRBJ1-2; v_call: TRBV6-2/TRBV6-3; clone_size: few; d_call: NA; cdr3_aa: CASSYAGNLYGYTF; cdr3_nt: TGTGCCAGCAGTTACGCAGGGAACCTCTATGGCTACACCTTC
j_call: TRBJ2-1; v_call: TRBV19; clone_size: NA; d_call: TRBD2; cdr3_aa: CACSRLSGVIYNEQFF; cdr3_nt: TGTGCCTGTAGTCGCCTAAGCGGGGTTATTTACAATGAGCAGTTCTTC
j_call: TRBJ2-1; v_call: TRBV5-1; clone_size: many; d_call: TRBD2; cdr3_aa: CASSLRGDEQFF; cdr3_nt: TGTGCCAGCAGCCTTCGGGGGGATGAGCAGTTCTTC
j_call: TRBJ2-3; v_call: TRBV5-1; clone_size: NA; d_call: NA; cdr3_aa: CACSRAGRSSDTQYF; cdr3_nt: TGCGCCTGCAGCAGGGCCGGGCGTAGCTCGGATACGCAGTATTTT
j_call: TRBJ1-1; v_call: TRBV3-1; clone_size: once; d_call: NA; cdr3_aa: CASSQDRINTEAFF; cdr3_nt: TGTGCCAGCAGCCAAGACAGGATAAACACTGAAGCTTTCTTT
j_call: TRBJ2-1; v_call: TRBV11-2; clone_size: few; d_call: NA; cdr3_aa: CASSLQVSSYNEQFF; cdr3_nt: TGTGCCAGCAGCTTACAGGTTAGCTCCTACAATGAGCAGTTCTTC
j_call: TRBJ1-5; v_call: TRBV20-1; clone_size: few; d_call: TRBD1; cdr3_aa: CSARATGGAGNQPQHF; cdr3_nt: TGCAGTGCTAGAGCGACAGGGGGCGCGGGCAATCAGCCCCAGCATTTT
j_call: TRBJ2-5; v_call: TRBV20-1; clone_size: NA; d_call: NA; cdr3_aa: CSAKNTYWEQYF; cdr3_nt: TGCAGTGCTAAGAACACCTACTGGGAGCAGTACTTC
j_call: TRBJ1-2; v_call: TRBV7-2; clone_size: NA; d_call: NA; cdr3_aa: CASSFAGTLREGYTF; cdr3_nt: TGTGCCAGCAGCTTCGCAGGGACACTGCGGGAAGGCTACACCTTC
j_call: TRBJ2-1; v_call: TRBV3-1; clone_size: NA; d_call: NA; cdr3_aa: CASSQDRYSNNEQFF; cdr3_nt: TGTGCCAGCAGCCAAGATAGGTATTCTAACAATGAGCAGTTCTTC